These T cell receptor beta chains were read from a single sample in a study of blood T cell repertoires in COVID-19. Clones were sequenced by immunoSEQ multiplex PCR, and TCRdb holds only the in-frame ones, with some missing. The repertoire holds more than 150,000 clones, around 95% seen once, with 0.7% to 0.8% in the top ten. Sequencing input: peripheral blood. The receptors derive from a man aged 25-45 years with COVID-19, enrolled during active disease. Both conserved end residues are part of each CDR3. Fields, in order: J gene, D gene, V gene, CDR3 length, clone size, CDR3 DNA, CDR3 protein. A D gene is named only where the DNA matches it firmly. Clone size, where shown, is once, few, many, or a class for clones that have expanded.

j_call: TRBJ2-7
d_call: TRBD2
v_call: TRBV2
cdr3_length: 14
clone_size: NA
cdr3_nt: TGTGCCAGCAGCCCGATAGCGGGGGCGCCCGAGCAGTACTTC
cdr3_aa: CASSPIAGAPEQYF

j_call: TRBJ1-3
d_call: TRBD1
v_call: TRBV4-1
cdr3_length: 16
clone_size: NA
cdr3_nt: TGCGCCAGCAGCCACATGACAGGGATCTCTGGAAACACCATATATTTT
cdr3_aa: CASSHMTGISGNTIYF

j_call: TRBJ2-1
d_call: TRBD2
v_call: TRBV4-1
cdr3_length: 15
clone_size: NA
cdr3_nt: TGCGCCAGCAGCCTCCGGACTAGCGGGAGCAATGAGCAGTTCTTC
cdr3_aa: CASSLRTSGSNEQFF

j_call: TRBJ1-5
d_call: TRBD1
v_call: TRBV5-1
cdr3_length: 16
clone_size: NA
cdr3_nt: TGCGCCAGCAGCTTGGGGGCACAGGGGAGCAATCAGCCCCAGCATTTT
cdr3_aa: CASSLGAQGSNQPQHF

j_call: TRBJ1-2
d_call: TRBD1
v_call: TRBV6-5
cdr3_length: 12
clone_size: NA
cdr3_nt: TGTGCCAGCAATCAGGGGGGAAGAAGCTACACCTTC
cdr3_aa: CASNQGGRSYTF

j_call: TRBJ2-2
d_call: TRBD2
v_call: TRBV14
cdr3_length: 16
clone_size: NA
cdr3_nt: TGTGCCAGCAGCCCCAGAGGGACTAGGTTCACCGGGGAGCTGTTTTTT
cdr3_aa: CASSPRGTRFTGELFF

j_call: TRBJ2-2
d_call: NA
v_call: TRBV10-2
cdr3_length: 16
clone_size: NA
cdr3_nt: TGCGCCAGCACCCCCGTAGGCGGGGTAAGCACCGGGGAGCTGTTTTTT
cdr3_aa: CASTPVGGVSTGELFF

j_call: TRBJ1-2
d_call: NA
v_call: TRBV3-1/TRBV3-2
cdr3_length: 13
clone_size: NA
cdr3_nt: TGTGCCAGCAGCCAACGAGCTAGTGATGGCTACACCTTC
cdr3_aa: CASSQRASDGYTF

j_call: TRBJ1-3
d_call: TRBD1
v_call: TRBV9
cdr3_length: 16
clone_size: once
cdr3_nt: TGTGCCAGCAGCCCCCACGGACAGGGGGCTGGAAACACCATATATTTT
cdr3_aa: CASSPHGQGAGNTIYF

j_call: TRBJ2-3
d_call: TRBD2
v_call: TRBV9
cdr3_length: 15
clone_size: NA
cdr3_nt: TGTGCCAGCAGCCTGGGAGCGGGGGGCATAGATACGCAGTATTTT
cdr3_aa: CASSLGAGGIDTQYF

j_call: TRBJ1-2
d_call: NA
v_call: TRBV12-2
cdr3_length: 13
clone_size: few
cdr3_nt: TGTGCAAGTCGCTTACAGGGGGGCCATGGCTACACCTTC
cdr3_aa: CASRLQGGHGYTF

j_call: TRBJ2-7
d_call: TRBD2
v_call: TRBV3-1/TRBV3-2
cdr3_length: 14
clone_size: once
cdr3_nt: TGTGCCAGCACAGCGGGGGACCAATCCTACGAGCAGTACTTC
cdr3_aa: CASTAGDQSYEQYF

j_call: TRBJ2-1
d_call: TRBD2
v_call: TRBV9
cdr3_length: 15
clone_size: NA
cdr3_nt: TGTGCCAGCAGCTTTAGCGGGGGGGTTTACAATGAGCAGTTCTTC
cdr3_aa: CASSFSGGVYNEQFF

j_call: TRBJ2-1
d_call: TRBD2
v_call: TRBV9
cdr3_length: 14
clone_size: NA
cdr3_nt: TGTGCCAGCAGCCCCCGGACTAGCGGGGCGGCGCAGTTCTTC
cdr3_aa: CASSPRTSGAAQFF

j_call: TRBJ1-6
d_call: TRBD1
v_call: TRBV28
cdr3_length: 12
clone_size: few
cdr3_nt: TGTGCCAGCGGACAGGCTGGCTCACCCCTCCACTTT
cdr3_aa: CASGQAGSPLHF

j_call: TRBJ1-1
d_call: NA
v_call: TRBV29-1
cdr3_length: 12
clone_size: NA
cdr3_nt: TGCAGCGCCCGTCAGGGGTCGACTGAAGCTTTCTTT
cdr3_aa: CSARQGSTEAFF

j_call: TRBJ2-5
d_call: TRBD2
v_call: TRBV6-5
cdr3_length: 13
clone_size: NA
cdr3_nt: TGTGCCACGAGGCGGGGGGGCTTGGAGACCCAGTACTTC
cdr3_aa: CATRRGGLETQYF